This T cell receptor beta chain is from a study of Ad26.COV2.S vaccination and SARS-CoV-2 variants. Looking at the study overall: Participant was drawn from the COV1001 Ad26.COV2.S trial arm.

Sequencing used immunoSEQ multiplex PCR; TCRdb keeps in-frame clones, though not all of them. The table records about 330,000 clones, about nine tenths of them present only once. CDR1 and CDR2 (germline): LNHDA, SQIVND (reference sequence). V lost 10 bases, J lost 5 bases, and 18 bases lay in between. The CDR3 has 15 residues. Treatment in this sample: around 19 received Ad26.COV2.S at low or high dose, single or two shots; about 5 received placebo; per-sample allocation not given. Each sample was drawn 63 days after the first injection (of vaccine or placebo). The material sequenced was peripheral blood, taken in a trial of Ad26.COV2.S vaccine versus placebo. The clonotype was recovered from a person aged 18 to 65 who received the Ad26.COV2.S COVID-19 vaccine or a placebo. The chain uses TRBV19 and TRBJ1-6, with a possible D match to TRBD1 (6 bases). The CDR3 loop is CATRGGGGNNSPLHF. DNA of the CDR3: TGTGCCACCAGGGGCGGCGGCGGGAATAATTCACCCCTCCACTTT.